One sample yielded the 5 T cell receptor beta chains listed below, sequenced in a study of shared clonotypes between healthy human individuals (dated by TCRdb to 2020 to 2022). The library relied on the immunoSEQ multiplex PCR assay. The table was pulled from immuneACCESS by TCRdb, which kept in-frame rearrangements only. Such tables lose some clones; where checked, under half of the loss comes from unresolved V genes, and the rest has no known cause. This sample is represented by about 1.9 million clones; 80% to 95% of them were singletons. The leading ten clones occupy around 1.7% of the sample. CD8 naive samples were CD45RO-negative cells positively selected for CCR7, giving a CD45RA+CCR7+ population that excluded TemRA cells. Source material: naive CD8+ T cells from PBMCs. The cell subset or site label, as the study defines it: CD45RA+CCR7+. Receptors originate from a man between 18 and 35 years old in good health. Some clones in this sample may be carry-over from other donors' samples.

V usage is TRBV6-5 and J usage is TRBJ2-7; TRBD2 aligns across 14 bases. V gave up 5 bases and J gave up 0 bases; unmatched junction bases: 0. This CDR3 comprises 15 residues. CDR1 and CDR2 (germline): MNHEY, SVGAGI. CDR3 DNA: TGTGCCAGCAGTGGGACTAGCGGGAGCTCCTACGAGCAGTACTTC. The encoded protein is CASSGTSGSSYEQYF.

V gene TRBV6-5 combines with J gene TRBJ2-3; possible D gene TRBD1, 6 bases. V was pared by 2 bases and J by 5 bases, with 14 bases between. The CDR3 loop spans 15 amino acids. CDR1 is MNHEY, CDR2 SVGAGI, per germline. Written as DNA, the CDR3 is TGTGCCAGCAGTTACCGCAGGGGATCGGGAGATACGCAGTATTTT. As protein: CASSYRRGSGDTQYF.

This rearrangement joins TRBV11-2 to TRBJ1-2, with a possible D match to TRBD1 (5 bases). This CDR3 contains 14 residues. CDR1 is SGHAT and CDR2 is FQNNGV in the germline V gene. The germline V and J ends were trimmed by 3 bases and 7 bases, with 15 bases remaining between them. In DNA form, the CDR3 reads TGTGCCAGCAGCTTCCACCCCCGGGACTTTGGCTACACCTTC. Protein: CASSFHPRDFGYTF.

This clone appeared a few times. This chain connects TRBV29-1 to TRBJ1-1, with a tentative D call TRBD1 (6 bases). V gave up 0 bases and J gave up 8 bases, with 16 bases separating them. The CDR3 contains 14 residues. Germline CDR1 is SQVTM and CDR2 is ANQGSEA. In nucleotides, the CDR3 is TGCAGCGTTGAAGATTCAGGGGTGGGGTCCGAAGCTTTCTTT. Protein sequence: CSVEDSGVGSEAFF.

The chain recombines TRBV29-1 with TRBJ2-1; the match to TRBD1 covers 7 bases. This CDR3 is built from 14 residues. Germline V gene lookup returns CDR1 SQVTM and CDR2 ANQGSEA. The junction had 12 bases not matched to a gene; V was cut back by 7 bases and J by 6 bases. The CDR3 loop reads CSAVGTVTGNEQFF. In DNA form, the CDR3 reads TGCAGCGCTGTAGGGACAGTAACTGGCAATGAGCAGTTCTTC.